What follows are 7 T cell receptor beta chains derived from one specimen sequenced in a study of molecular identifiers for immune sequencing clone quantification. One entry per CDR3 protein, called by TCRdb with MiXCR from the PCR reads. This sample has about 100,000 distinct CDR3 sequences; around 20% occur once, and the top ten carry roughly 1%. The specimen sequenced was naive CD8+ T cells from blood, with Jurkat cell RNA spiked in. Subset in this sample: FACS-sorted CD8+CD4-CCR7+CD45RA+ naive T cells. These receptors were obtained from a human donor in good health. Some libraries in this study had Jurkat cell RNA spiked in.

This clonotype has a count of ten or more. The chain employs TRBV7-9 and TRBJ2-7, with 12 bases lining up with TRBD2. This CDR3 comprises 16 residues. The germline gives CDR1 SEHNR, CDR2 FQNEAQ (reference sequence). V lost 4 bases to trimming and J lost 4 bases; unmatched junction nucleotides: 8. As DNA, the CDR3 is TGTGCCAGCAGCTCTGCGACTAGCGGGAGTGTTTACGAGCAGTACTTC. Translating gives CASSSATSGSVYEQYF.

The rearrangement joins TRBV10-3 to TRBJ2-7; D is undetermined. Germline loops: CDR1 ENHRY, CDR2 SYGVKD. Deletions cut 0 bases from V and 3 bases from J, with 12 bases between. The CDR3 is 15 amino acids. In DNA, the CDR3 is TGTGCCATCAGTGAGTCGAATACAATGAACTACGAGCAGTACTTC. Its protein product is CAISESNTMNYEQYF.

With regard to this clonotype: A much larger clone is a single base away; this may be a read error. V gene TRBV4-1 combines with J gene TRBJ1-5; weak D call: TRBD1 (6 bases). Germline V gene sequence: CDR1 MGHRA, CDR2 YSYEKL. The CDR3 sequence is 15 residues long. The CDR3 protein is CASGQGPTGGQPQHF. In DNA form, the CDR3 reads TGCGCCAGCGGCCAAGGTCCGACAGGTGGGCAGCCCCAGCATTTT.

Regarding this clonotype: This may arise from a read error, as a much more abundant clone is one base away. V is TRBV27 and J is TRBJ1-5; no reliable D call. The germline V gene encodes CDR1 MNHEY and CDR2 SMNVEV (reference sequence). There are 14 residues in the CDR3. CDR3 DNA: TGTGCCAGCAGTTTAGGGGTAAGCAATCAGCTCCAGCATTTT. This gives the protein CASSLGVSNQLQHF.

A remark on this clonotype: A read error may be the cause here, since a much bigger clone is one base away. V usage is TRBV4-3 and J usage is TRBJ1-1; weak D call: TRBD1 (5 bases). The CDR3 runs 15 residues. Germline CDR1 reads LGHNA; CDR2 reads YSLEER. In nucleotides, the CDR3 is TGCGCCGGCAGCCAAGTAGCAGGGTCGAACACTGAAGCTTTCTTT. This translates into CAGSQVAGSNTEAFF.

V usage is TRBV19 and J usage is TRBJ2-1; 7 nucleotides align to TRBD1. V lost 5 bases and J lost 4; bases outside the gene matches: 8. Germline CDR1 reads LNHDA; CDR2 reads SQIVND (reference sequence). The CDR3 runs to 15 residues. CDR3 loop: CASSDGTAWYNEQFF. The CDR3 DNA reads as TGTGCCAGTAGTGACGGGACAGCTTGGTACAATGAGCAGTTCTTC.

The V call is TRBV7-9, the J call TRBJ2-3; D perhaps matches TRBD2 (5 bases). CDR1 is SEHNR and CDR2 is FQNEAQ in the germline V gene (reference sequence). The ends were cut back, 9 bases at V and 13 bases at J, with 17 bases in the middle. CDR3 length: 11 amino acids. The CDR3 DNA is TGTGCCAGTGGCCGGGGTAGCTTGGAGTATTTT. This sequence encodes CASGRGSLEYF.